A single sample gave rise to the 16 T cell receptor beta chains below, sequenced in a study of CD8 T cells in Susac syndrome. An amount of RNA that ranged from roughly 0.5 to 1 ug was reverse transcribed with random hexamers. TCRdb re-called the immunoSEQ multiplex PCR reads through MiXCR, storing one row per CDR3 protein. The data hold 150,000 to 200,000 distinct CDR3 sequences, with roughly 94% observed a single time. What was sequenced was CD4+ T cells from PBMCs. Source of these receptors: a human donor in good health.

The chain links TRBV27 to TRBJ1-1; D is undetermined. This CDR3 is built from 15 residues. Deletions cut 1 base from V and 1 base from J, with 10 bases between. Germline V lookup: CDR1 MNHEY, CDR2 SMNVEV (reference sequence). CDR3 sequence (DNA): TGTGCCAGCAGTTTATGGTCTCAGCGGAACACTGAAGCTTTCTTT. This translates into CASSLWSQRNTEAFF.

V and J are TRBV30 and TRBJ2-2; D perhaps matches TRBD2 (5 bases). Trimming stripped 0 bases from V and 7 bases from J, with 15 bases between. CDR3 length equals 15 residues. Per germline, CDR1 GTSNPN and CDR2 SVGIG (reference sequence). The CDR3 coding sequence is TGTGCCTGGAGTGTCCTGAGCGGCTCGGGCGGGGAGCTGTTTTTT. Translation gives CAWSVLSGSGGELFF.

The CDR3, as DNA: TGTGCCAGCAGCTTAGAGCGACAGGGGGAAACCTTC. This gives the protein CASSLERQGETF. The chain links TRBV7-9 to TRBJ1-2; the match to TRBD1 covers 9 bases. The length of the CDR3 is 12 residues. V lost 1 base and J lost 14; bases outside the gene matches: 5. Germline V lookup: CDR1 SEHNR, CDR2 FQNEAQ (reference sequence). Looking up the rest from reference TRBV7-9 and TRBJ1-2 gives the full variable domain: DTGVSQNPRHKITKRGQNVTFRCDPISEHNRLYWYRQTLGQGPEFLTYFQNEAQLEKSRLLSDRFSAERPKGSFSTLEIQRTEQGDSAMYLCASSLERQGETFGSGTRLTVV.

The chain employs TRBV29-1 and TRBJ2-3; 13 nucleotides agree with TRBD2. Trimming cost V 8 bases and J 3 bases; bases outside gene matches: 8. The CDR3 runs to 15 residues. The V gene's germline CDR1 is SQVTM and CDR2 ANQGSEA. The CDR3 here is CSTWTSGRGTDTQYF. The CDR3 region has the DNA TGCAGCACCTGGACTAGCGGGAGAGGTACAGATACGCAGTATTTT.

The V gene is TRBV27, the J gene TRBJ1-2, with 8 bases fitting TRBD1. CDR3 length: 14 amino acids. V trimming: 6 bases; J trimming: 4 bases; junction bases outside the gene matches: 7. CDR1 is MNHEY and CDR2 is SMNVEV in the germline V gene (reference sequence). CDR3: CASRIAGGTYGYTF. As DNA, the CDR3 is TGTGCCAGCAGAATAGCAGGGGGCACCTATGGCTACACCTTC.

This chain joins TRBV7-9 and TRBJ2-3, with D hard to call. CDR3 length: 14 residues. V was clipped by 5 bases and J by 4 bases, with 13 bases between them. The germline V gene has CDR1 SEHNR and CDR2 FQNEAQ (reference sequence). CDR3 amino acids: CASSLQVDPDTQYF. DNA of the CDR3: TGTGCCAGCAGCCTCCAAGTAGATCCAGATACGCAGTATTTT.

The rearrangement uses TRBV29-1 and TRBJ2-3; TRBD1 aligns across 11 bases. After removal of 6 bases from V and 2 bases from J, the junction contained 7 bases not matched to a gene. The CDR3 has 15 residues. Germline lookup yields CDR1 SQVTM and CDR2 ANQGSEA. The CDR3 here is CSVIPGQGDTDTQYF. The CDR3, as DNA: TGCAGCGTAATCCCGGGACAGGGGGACACAGATACGCAGTATTTT.

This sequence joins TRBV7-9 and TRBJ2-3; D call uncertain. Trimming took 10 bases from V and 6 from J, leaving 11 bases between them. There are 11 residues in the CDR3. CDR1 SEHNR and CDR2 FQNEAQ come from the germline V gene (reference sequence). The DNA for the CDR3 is TGTGCCATCAACATAGCCGATACGCAGTATTTT. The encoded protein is CAINIADTQYF. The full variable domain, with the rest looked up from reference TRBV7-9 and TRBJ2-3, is DTGVSQNPRHKITKRGQNVTFRCDPISEHNRLYWYRQTLGQGPEFLTYFQNEAQLEKSRLLSDRFSAERPKGSFSTLEIQRTEQGDSAMYLCAINIADTQYFGPGTRLTVL.

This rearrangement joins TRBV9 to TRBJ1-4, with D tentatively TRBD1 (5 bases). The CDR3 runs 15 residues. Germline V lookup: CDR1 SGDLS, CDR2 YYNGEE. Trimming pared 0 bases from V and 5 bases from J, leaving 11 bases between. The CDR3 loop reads CASSVDRQPNEKLFF. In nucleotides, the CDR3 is TGTGCCAGCAGCGTAGACAGGCAGCCGAATGAAAAACTGTTTTTT.

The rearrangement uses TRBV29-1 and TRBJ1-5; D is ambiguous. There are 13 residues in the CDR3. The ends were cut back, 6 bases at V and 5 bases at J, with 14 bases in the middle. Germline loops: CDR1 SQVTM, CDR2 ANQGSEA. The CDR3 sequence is CSVRNGPDQPQHF. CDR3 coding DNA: TGCAGCGTCAGAAACGGCCCCGATCAGCCCCAGCATTTT.

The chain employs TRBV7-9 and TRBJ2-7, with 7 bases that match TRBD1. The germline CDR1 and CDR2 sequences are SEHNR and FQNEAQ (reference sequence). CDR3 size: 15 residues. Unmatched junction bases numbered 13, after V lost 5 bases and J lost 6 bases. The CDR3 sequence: CASSPTGQKFSEQYF. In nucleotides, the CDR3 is TGTGCCAGCAGCCCTACGGGACAGAAGTTTTCCGAGCAGTACTTC.

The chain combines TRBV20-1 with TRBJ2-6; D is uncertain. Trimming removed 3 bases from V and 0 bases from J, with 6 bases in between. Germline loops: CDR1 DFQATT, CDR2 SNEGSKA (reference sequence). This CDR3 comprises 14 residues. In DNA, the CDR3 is TGCAGTGCTAGCGACGGCTCTGGGGCCAACGTCCTGACTTTC. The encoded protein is CSASDGSGANVLTF.

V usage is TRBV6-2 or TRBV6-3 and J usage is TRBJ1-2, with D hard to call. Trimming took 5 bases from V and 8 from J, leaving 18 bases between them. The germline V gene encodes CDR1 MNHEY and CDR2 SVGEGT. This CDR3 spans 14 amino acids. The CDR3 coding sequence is TGTGCCAGCAGTCCTGAAACCAACGTGGGAGGCTACACCTTC. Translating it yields CASSPETNVGGYTF.

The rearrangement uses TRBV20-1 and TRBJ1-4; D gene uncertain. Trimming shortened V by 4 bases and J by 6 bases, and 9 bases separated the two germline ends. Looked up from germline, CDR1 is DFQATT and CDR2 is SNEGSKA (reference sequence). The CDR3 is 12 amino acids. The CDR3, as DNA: TGCAGTGCTACTTATTCCTATGAAAAACTGTTTTTT. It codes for CSATYSYEKLFF.

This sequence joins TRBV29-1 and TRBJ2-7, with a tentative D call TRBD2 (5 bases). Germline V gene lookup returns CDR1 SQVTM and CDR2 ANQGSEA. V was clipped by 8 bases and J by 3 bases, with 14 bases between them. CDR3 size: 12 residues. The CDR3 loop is CSYSTGNYEQYF. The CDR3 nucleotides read TGCAGCTACTCGACGGGGAACTACGAGCAGTACTTC.

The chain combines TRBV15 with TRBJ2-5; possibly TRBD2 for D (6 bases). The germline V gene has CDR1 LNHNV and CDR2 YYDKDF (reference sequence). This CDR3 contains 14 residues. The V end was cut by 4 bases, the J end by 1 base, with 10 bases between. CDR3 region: CATSKGTFQETQYF. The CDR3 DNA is TGTGCCACCAGCAAAGGGACTTTCCAAGAGACCCAGTACTTC.